The 11 T cell receptor beta chains reported below all come from one sample, sequenced in a study of T-cell reconstitution after alpha-beta-depleted transplantation in children. Unique molecular identifiers featured in how the TCRbeta library was prepared. From the PCR reads, TCRdb called clonotypes with MiXCR, one entry per CDR3 protein. Of around 340,000 distinct CDR3 sequences detected, less than 15% appear once; the ten largest clones hold roughly 4.3%. The sequences come from PBMCs, collected from the stem cell graft. Receptor source: a human donor who donated a stem cell graft to a child with Fanconi anemia.

This clonotype has just a few counts. The chain couples TRBV28 to TRBJ1-2; a possible D gene is TRBD1 (6 bases). Germline CDR1 and CDR2: MDHEN and SYDVKM. V dropped 1 base and J dropped 4 bases, with 10 bases sitting between them. The CDR3 loop spans 14 amino acids. The CDR3 DNA sequence: TGTGCCAGCAGTTTATATACAGGGTCCTATGGCTACACCTTC. Its translation: CASSLYTGSYGYTF.

This rearrangement joins TRBV5-1 to TRBJ2-1; either TRBD1 or TRBD2 may supply D (7 bases each). Deletions cut 6 bases from V and 3 bases from J, with 13 bases between. Germline assignment: CDR1 SGHRS and CDR2 YFSETQ. This CDR3 contains 14 residues. The chain's CDR3 is CASKRDSLYNEQFF. The CDR3 DNA follows: TGCGCCAGCAAGCGGGACAGCCTCTACAATGAGCAGTTCTTC.

CDR3 DNA: TGTGCCAGCAGTTTCGGGCCCTTCAACGGGCAGTACTTC. It yields the protein CASSFGPFNGQYF. The chain employs TRBV6-6 and TRBJ2-7, with no clear D. The germline V and J ends were trimmed by 4 bases and 9 bases, with 16 bases remaining between them. The CDR3 totals 13 residues. In germline, CDR1 is MNHNY, CDR2 SVGAGI (reference sequence).

This clonotype was observed at least ten times. The V gene is TRBV6-1, the J gene TRBJ2-3; 12 bases fit TRBD2. Germline V lookup: CDR1 MNHNS, CDR2 SASEGT. J lost 4 bases, V lost 2 bases, and 1 base had no gene match. The CDR3 loop spans 15 amino acids. The CDR3 coding sequence is TGTGCCAGCAGTGAACTAGCGGGGGGGCCAGATACGCAGTATTTT. It encodes CASSELAGGPDTQYF.

This clonotype was picked up a small number of times. The V gene is TRBV14, the J gene TRBJ1-3; no firm D call. CDR1 and CDR2 from the germline V gene are SGHDN and FVKESK. This CDR3 region has 15 residues. V gave up 1 base and J gave up 0 bases, with 7 bases separating them. The CDR3: CASSQGVFSGNTIYF. DNA for the CDR3: TGTGCCAGCAGCCAAGGAGTTTTCTCTGGAAACACCATATATTTT.

This clonotype came up a few times. The chain carries TRBV2 and TRBJ2-5, with 7 bases aligning to TRBD1. The CDR3 covers 14 residues. V gave up 6 bases and J gave up 1 base; unmatched junction bases: 5. Per germline, CDR1 SNHLY and CDR2 FYNNEI. Here the CDR3 DNA reads TGTGCCAGCAGCCTACAGGGGATCCAAGAGACCCAGTACTTC. Translation: CASSLQGIQETQYF.

This clonotype was detected a few times. This chain uses TRBV5-6 with TRBJ2-7; D not resolved. The CDR3 sequence is 13 residues long. The V gene's germline CDR1 is SGHDT and CDR2 YYEEEE. V was pared by 4 bases and J by 3 bases, with 11 bases between. CDR3 in amino acids: CASSNDGVYEQYV. Here the CDR3 DNA reads TGTGCCAGCAGCAACGACGGAGTCTACGAGCAGTACGTC.

This clonotype has a count of ten or more. V and J are TRBV20-1 and TRBJ2-3; D assignment may be TRBD1 or TRBD2 (5 bases each). V gave up 5 bases and J gave up 1 base, with 19 bases separating them. From germline, CDR1 is DFQATT and CDR2 SNEGSKA (reference sequence). The CDR3 has 16 residues. This CDR3 reads CSAFRDPSPGTDTQYF. The CDR3 DNA follows: TGCAGTGCTTTCCGGGACCCATCACCGGGCACAGATACGCAGTATTTT.

Many counts were recorded for this clonotype. This rearrangement joins TRBV12-3 or TRBV12-4 to TRBJ2-1; 12 positions agree with TRBD2. This CDR3 comprises 14 residues. Trimming cost V 7 bases and J 9 bases; bases outside gene matches: 7. CDR3 residues: CASNLAGGPSEQFF. CDR3 coding DNA: TGTGCCAGCAATCTAGCGGGGGGGCCGAGTGAGCAGTTCTTC.

This clonotype was detected ten times or more. V and J are TRBV10-3 and TRBJ1-5; 10 nucleotides match TRBD1. Germline loops: CDR1 ENHRY, CDR2 SYGVKD. J was trimmed by 4 bases and V by 2 bases; bases with no gene match: 2. This CDR3 comprises 15 residues. This CDR3 reads CAISEGQGVNQPQHF. CDR3 DNA sequence: TGTGCCATCAGTGAGGGACAGGGGGTGAATCAGCCCCAGCATTTT.

The chain carries TRBV6-2 or TRBV6-3 and TRBJ1-2, with 7 bases lining up with TRBD1. V was clipped by 4 bases and J by 5 bases; unmatched bases: 10. CDR3 size: 15 residues. Germline CDR1 and CDR2: MNHEY and SVGEGT. CDR3 residues: CASSFTGVAAYGYTF. In DNA form, the CDR3 reads TGTGCCAGCAGTTTCACAGGGGTCGCGGCTTATGGCTACACCTTC.